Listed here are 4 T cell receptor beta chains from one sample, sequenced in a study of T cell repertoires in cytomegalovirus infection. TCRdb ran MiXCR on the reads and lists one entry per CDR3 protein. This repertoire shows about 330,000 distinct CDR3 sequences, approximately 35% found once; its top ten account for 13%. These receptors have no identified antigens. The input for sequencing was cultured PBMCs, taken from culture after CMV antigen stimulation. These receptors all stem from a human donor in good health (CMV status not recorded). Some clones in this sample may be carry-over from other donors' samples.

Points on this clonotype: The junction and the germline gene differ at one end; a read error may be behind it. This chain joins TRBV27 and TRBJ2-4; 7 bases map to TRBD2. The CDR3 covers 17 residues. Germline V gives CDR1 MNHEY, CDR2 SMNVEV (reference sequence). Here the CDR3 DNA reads TGTGCCAGCAGTTTACTAGGCGGGAGTGGTTCCAAAAACAGTCAGTACTTC. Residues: CASSLLGGSGSKNSQYF.

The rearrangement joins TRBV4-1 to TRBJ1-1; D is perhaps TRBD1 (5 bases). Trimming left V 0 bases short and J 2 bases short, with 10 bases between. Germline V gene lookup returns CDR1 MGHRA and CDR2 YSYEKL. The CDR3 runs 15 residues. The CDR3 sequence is CASSQEPGSNTEAFF. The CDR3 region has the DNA TGCGCCAGCAGCCAAGAACCAGGGAGTAACACTGAAGCTTTCTTT.

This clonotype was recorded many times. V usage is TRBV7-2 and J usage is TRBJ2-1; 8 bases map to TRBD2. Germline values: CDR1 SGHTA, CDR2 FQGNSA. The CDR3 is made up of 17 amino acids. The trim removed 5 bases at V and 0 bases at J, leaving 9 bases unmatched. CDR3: CASSLRLATSSYNEQFF. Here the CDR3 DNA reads TGTGCCAGCAGCCTCAGACTAGCGACGAGCTCCTACAATGAGCAGTTCTTC.

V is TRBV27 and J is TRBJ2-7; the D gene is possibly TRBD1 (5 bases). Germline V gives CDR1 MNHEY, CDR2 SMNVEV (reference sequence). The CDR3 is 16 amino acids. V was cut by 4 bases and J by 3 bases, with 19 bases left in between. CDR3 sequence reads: CASSYPDGVRGYEQYV. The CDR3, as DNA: TGTGCCAGCAGTTACCCCGATGGGGTAAGGGGCTACGAGCAGTACGTC.